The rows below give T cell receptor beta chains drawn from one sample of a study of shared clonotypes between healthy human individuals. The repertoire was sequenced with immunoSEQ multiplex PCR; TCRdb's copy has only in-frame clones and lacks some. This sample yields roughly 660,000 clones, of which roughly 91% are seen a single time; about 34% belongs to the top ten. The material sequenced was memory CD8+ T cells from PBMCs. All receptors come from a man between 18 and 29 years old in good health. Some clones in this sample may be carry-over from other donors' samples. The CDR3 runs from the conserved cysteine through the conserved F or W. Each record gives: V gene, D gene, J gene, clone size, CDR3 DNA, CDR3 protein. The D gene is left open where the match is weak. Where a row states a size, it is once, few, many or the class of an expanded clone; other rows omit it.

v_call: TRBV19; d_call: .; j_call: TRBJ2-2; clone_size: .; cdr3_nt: TGTGCCAGTAGTTACCCCCGGGCTAGGACCGGGGAGCTGTTTTTT; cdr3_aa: CASSYPRARTGELFF
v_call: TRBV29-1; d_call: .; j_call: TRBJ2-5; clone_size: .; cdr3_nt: TGCTTGTCCATCCACCCCCAAGAGACCCAGTACTTC; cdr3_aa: CLSIHPQETQYF
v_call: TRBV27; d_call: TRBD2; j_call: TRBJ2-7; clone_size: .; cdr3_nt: TGTGCCAGCAGCTCTAGCGGGAGGGCCCCCGAGCAGTACTTC; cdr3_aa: CASSSSGRAPEQYF
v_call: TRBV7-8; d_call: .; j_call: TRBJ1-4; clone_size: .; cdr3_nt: TGTGCCAGCAGCTTAGACTGGACTCAAGGAAAACTGTTTTTT; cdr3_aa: CASSLDWTQGKLFF
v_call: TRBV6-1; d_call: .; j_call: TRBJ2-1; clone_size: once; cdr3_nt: TGTGCCAGCAGTGAATTTTCGCGGAATGAGCAGTTCTTC; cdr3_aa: CASSEFSRNEQFF
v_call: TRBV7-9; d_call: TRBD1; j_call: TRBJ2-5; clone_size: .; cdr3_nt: TGTGCCAGCAGCTCCCGGGACAGGGAGGGAGAGACCCAGTACTTC; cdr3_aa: CASSSRDREGETQYF
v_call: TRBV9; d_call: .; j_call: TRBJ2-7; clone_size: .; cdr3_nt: TGTGCCAGCAGCGTAGCTGGTAGCGGAACCTACGAGCAGTACTTC; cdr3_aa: CASSVAGSGTYEQYF
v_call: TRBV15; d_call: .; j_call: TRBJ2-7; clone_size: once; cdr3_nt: TGTGCCACCAGCGGCTATACCCCCGAGCAGTACTTC; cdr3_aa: CATSGYTPEQYF
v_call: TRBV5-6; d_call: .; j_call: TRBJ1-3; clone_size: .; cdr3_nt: TGTGCCAGCAGCCTGGGACGCGATGCAAACACCATATATTTT; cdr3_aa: CASSLGRDANTIYF
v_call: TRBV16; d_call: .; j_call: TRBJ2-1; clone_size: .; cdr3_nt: TGTGCCAGCAGCCAATCAGGGAATGAGCAGTTCTTC; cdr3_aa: CASSQSGNEQFF
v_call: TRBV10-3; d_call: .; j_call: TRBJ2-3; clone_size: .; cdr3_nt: TGTGCCATCAGTGTAGTAGACCACACAGATACGCAGTATTTT; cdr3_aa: CAISVVDHTDTQYF
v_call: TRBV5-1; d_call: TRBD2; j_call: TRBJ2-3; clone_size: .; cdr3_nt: TGCGCCAGCAGCCTAGGGGGACTAGCGGGAGGACCCACAGATACGCAGTATTTT; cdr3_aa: CASSLGGLAGGPTDTQYF
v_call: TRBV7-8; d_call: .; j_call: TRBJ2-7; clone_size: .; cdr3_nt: TGTGCCAGCAGCTTAGGGGTTATCGGGGCCAGGACCAGCTACGAGCAGTACTTC; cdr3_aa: CASSLGVIGARTSYEQYF
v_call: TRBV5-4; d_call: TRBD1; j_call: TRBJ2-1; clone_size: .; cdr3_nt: TGTGCCAGCACCCCCGGGCCGGGGGACAGGCCATACAATGAGCAGTTCTTC; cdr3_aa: CASTPGPGDRPYNEQFF
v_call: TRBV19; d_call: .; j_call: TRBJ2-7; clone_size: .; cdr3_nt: TGTGCCAGTAGTCATCGGGACTCACCTCGGGAGCAGTACTTC; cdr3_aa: CASSHRDSPREQYF
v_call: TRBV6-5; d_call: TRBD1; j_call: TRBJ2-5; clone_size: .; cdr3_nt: TGTGCCAGCAGCCCTCTCCGTCAGGGGGATACCCAGTACTTC; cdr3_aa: CASSPLRQGDTQYF
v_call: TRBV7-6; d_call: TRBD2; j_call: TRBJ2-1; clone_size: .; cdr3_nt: TGTGCCAGCAGCTTAGTTTTGGCGGGAGGTTTCCGCGAGCAGTTCTTC; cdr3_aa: CASSLVLAGGFREQFF
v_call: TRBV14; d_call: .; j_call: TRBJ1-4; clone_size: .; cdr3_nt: TGTGCCAGCAGCACCCTTCGGGCAACTAATGAAAAACTGTTTTTT; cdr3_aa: CASSTLRATNEKLFF
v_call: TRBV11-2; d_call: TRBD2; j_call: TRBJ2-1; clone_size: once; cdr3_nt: TGTGCCAGCAGCTTAGATCAGGGAGGGAGCCATGAGCAGTTCTTC; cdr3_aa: CASSLDQGGSHEQFF
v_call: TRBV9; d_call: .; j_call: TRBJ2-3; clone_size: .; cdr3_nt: TGTGCCAGCAGCGCTGACCCTTCGGATACGCAGTATTTT; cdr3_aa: CASSADPSDTQYF
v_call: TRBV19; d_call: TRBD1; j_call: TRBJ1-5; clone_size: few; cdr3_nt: TGTGCCAGTAGTACGGGGGACAGGGGATTCCTTCAGCCCCAGCATTTT; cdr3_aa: CASSTGDRGFLQPQHF
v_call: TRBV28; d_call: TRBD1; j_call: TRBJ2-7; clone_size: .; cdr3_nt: TGTGCCAGCAGTCACGGACAGGGCCGTTCCTACGAGCAGTACTTC; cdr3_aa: CASSHGQGRSYEQYF
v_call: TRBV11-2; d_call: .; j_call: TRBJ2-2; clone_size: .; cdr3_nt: TGTGCCAGCAGCCCCCGTCCCGGGCCCGCAACCGGGGAGCTGTTTTTT; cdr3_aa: CASSPRPGPATGELFF
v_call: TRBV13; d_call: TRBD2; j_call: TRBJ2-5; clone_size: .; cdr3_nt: TGTGCCAGCAGCACATCTAGCGGGATAAACCAAGAGACCCAGTACTTC; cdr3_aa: CASSTSSGINQETQYF
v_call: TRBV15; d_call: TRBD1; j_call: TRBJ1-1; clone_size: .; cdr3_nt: TGTGCCACCAGCCCCGGACAGGGCAGGGGCACTGAAGCTTTCTTT; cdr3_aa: CATSPGQGRGTEAFF
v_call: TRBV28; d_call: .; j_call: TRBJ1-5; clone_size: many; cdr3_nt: TGTGCCAGCAGTTTAGTGAGCTCCAATCAGCCCCAGCATTTT; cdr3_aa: CASSLVSSNQPQHF
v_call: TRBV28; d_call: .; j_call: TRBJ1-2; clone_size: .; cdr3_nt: TGTGCCAGCAGTTTTTTCCCCTCCAGGGGCTACACCTTC; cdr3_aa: CASSFFPSRGYTF
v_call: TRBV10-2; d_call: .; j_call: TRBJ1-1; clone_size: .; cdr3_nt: TGCGCCAGCAGTGAGCGGAGGGAAGCTTTCTTT; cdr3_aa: CASSERREAFF
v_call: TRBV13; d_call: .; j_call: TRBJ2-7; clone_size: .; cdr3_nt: TGTGCCAGCAGCTTATTGGGGGTGTACGAGCAGTACTTC; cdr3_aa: CASSLLGVYEQYF
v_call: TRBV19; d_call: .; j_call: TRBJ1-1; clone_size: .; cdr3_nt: TGTGCCAGTAGTATCTCCGGGGTGACGAACACTGAAGCTTTCTTT; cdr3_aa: CASSISGVTNTEAFF
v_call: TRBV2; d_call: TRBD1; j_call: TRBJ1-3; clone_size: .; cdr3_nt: TGTGCCAGCAGCGCCAGGACAGGACTGACTGGAAACACCATATATTTT; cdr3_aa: CASSARTGLTGNTIYF
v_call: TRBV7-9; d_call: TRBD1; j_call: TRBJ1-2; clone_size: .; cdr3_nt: TGTGCCAGCAGATCGACAGGGGAGGACTATGGCTACACCTTC; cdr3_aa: CASRSTGEDYGYTF
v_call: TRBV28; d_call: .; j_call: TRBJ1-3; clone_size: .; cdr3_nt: TGTGCCAGCAGCCTACGAGGGGGGTATGGAAACACCATATATTTT; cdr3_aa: CASSLRGGYGNTIYF
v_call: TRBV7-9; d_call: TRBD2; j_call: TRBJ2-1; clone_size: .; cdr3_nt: TGTGCCAGCAGCTCTACCATAGCGGGAGTCTACAATGAGCAGTTCTTC; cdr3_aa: CASSSTIAGVYNEQFF
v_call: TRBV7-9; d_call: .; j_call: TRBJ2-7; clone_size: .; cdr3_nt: TGTGCCAGCAGCTTAGCCCAGACAGATCTCTACGAGCAGTACTTC; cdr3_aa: CASSLAQTDLYEQYF
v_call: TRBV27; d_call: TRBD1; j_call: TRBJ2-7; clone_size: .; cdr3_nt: TGTGCCAGCAGTTCCCCCCCGGGACAGACACCCTACGAGCAGTACTTC; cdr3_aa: CASSSPPGQTPYEQYF
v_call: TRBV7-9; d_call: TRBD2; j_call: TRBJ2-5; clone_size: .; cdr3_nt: TGTGCCAGCAGCTTAGGTCCTAGCGGGAGTTTTCAAGAGACCCAGTACTTC; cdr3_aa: CASSLGPSGSFQETQYF
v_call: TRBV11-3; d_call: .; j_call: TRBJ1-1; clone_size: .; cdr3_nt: TGTGCCAGCAGCTTAGGCAGGGGTTACACTGAAGCTTTCTTT; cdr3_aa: CASSLGRGYTEAFF
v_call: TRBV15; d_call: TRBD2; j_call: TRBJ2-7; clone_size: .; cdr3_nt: TGTGCCACCAGCAGAGATAGGCTAGCGGCCTCCTACGAGCAGTACTTC; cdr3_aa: CATSRDRLAASYEQYF
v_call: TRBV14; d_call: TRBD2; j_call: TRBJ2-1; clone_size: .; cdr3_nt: TGTGCCAGCAGCCACTGGGACTACCTACAGTTCTTC; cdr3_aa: CASSHWDYLQFF
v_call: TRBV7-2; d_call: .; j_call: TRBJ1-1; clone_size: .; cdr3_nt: TGTGCCAGCAGCTTAAATTTCCGCGCCTTGAACACTGAAGCTTTCTTT; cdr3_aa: CASSLNFRALNTEAFF
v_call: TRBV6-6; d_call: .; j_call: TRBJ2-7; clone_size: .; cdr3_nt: TGTGCCAGCAGTTACGGGACGGACGGGAACTACGAGCAGTACTTC; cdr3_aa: CASSYGTDGNYEQYF
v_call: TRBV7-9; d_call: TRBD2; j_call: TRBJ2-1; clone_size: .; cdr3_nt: TGTGCCAGCAGCTTAACTAGCGGGAGGTCCTACAATGAGCAGTTCTTC; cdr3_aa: CASSLTSGRSYNEQFF
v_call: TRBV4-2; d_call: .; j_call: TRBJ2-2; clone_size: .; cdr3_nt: TGTGCCAGCAGCCAAGCGGATTTATTGGGGGGACCCGGAACCGGGGAGCTGTTTTTT; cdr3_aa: CASSQADLLGGPGTGELFF
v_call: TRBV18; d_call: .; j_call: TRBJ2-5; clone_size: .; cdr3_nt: TGTGCCAGCTCACCCCCCACGCAATTGTGGGGGCGACAAGAGACCCAGTACTTC; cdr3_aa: CASSPPTQLWGRQETQYF
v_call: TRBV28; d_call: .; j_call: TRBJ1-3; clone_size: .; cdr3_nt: TGTGCCAGCAGTACGGGACACCTGAGCTCTGGAAACACCATATATTTT; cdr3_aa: CASSTGHLSSGNTIYF
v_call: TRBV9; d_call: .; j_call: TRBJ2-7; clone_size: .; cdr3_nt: TGTGCCAGCAGCCCCCAAGGGGCTTCCTACGAGCAGTACTTC; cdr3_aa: CASSPQGASYEQYF
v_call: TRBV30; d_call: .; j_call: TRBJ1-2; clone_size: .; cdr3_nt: TGTGCCTGGAGTGGACTAAGAGGAGCCGGATACTATGGCTACACCTTC; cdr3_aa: CAWSGLRGAGYYGYTF
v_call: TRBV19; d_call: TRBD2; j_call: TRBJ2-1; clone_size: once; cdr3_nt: TGTGCCAGTAGTTTAACTAGCGGCTTCTACAATGAGCAGTTCTTC; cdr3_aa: CASSLTSGFYNEQFF
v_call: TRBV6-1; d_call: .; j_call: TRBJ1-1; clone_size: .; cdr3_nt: TGTGCCAGCAGTGAAAATTCGGCCAGGCCCTCCCAAGGAGCTTTCTTT; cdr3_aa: CASSENSARPSQGAFF
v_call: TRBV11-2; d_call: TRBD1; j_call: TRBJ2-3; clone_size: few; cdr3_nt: TGTGCCAGCAGCTCGAGGATTAAACCGGGACAGGGGACAGATACGCAGTATTTT; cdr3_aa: CASSSRIKPGQGTDTQYF
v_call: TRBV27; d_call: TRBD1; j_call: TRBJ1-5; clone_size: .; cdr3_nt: TGTGCCAGCAGTAACAGGGGCTCAGCCCCCCATTTT; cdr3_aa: CASSNRGSAPHF
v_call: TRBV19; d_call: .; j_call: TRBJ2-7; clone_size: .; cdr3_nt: TGTGCCAGTAGTATAGATCTAACAGCCGAGCAGTACTTC; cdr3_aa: CASSIDLTAEQYF
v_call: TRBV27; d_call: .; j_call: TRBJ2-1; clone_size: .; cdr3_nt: TGTGCCAGCAGTTTCGGAGGGGCGTCCTACAATGAGCAGTTCTTC; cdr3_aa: CASSFGGASYNEQFF